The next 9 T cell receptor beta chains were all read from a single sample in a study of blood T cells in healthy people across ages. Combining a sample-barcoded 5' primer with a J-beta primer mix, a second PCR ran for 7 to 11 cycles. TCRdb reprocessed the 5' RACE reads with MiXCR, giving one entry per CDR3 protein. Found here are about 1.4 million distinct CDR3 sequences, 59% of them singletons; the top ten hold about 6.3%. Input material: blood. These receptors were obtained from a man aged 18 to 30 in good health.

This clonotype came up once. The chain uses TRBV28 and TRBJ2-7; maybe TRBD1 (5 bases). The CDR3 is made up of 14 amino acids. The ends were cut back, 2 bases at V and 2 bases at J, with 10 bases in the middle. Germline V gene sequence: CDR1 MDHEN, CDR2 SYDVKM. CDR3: CASSLGHTTYEQYF. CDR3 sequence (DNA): TGTGCCAGCAGTTTAGGACACACGACCTACGAGCAGTACTTC.

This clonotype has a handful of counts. The chain's CDR3 is CASSLVRANVLTF. The DNA of the CDR3 is TGTGCCAGCAGTTTAGTCAGAGCCAACGTCCTGACTTTC. The rearrangement links TRBV12-3 or TRBV12-4 to TRBJ2-6, with D unresolved. V was cut by 1 base and J by 7 bases, with 5 bases left in between. The CDR3 spans 13 residues.

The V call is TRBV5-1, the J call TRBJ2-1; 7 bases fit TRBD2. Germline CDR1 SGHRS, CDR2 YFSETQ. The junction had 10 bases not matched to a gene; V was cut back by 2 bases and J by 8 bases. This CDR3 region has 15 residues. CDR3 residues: CASSFLQRGQDEQFF. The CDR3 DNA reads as TGCGCCAGCAGCTTCCTCCAGCGGGGCCAGGATGAGCAGTTCTTC.

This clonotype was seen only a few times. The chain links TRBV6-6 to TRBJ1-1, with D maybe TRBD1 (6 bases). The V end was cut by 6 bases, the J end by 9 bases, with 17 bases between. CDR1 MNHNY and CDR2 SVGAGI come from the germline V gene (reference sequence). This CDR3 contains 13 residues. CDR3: CASSTNREAQAFF. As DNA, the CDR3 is TGTGCCAGCAGCACCAACAGGGAGGCCCAAGCTTTCTTT.

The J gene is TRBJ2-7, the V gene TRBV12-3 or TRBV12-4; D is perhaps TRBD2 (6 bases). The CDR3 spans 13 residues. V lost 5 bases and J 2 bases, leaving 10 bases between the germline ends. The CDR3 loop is CASSGDSTYEQYF. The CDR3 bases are TGTGCCAGCAGTGGGGACTCTACCTACGAGCAGTACTTC.

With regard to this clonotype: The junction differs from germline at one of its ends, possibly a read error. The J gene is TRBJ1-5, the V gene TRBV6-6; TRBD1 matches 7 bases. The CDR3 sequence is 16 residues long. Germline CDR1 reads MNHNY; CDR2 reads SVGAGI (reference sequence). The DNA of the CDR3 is TGTGCCAGCAGTCACTCCGGGACAGAGTCAAATCAGCCCCAGCATTTT. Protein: CASSHSGTESNQPQHF.

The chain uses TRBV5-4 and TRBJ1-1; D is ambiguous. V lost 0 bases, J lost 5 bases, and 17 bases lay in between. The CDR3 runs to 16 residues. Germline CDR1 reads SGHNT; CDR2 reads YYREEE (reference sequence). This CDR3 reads CASSLGFRSQTTEAFF. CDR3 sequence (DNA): TGTGCCAGCAGCTTGGGGTTCCGGAGTCAAACTACTGAAGCTTTCTTT.

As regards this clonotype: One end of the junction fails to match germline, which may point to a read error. Written as DNA, the CDR3 is TGTGCCAGCGGAGGGGTAGGGGCGAACACTGAAGTTTTCTTT. Amino acid sequence: CASGGVGANTEVFF. The J gene is TRBJ1-1, the V gene TRBV7-9; D perhaps matches TRBD1 (5 bases). The V gene's germline CDR1 is SEHNR and CDR2 FQNEAQ (reference sequence). CDR3 size: 14 residues. Based on the CDR3 plus reference TRBV7-9 and TRBJ1-1, the full variable domain is DTGVSQNPRHKITKRGQNVTFRCDPISEHNRLYWYRQTLGQGPEFLTYFQNEAQLEKSRLLSDRFSAERPKGSFSTLEIQRTEQGDSAMYLCASGGVGANTEVFFGQGTRLTVV.

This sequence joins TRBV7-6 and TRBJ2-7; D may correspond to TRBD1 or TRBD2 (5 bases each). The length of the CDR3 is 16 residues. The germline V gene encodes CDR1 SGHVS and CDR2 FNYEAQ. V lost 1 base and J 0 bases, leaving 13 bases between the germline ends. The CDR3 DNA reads TGTGCCAGCAGCTTAGATCGGGACGGAGACTCCTACGAGCAGTACTTC. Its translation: CASSLDRDGDSYEQYF.